This is a list of T cell receptor beta chains from one sample in a study of CD8 T cells in Susac syndrome. TCRdb independently ran MiXCR on the immunoSEQ multiplex PCR reads; one entry per CDR3 protein. Found here are about 200,000 distinct CDR3 sequences, 90% to 95% of them singletons; the top ten hold less than 0.11%. The material sequenced was CD4+ T cells from PBMCs. These TCRs come from a human donor in good health. Both conserved end residues are part of each CDR3. Each record gives: V gene, J gene, D gene, clone size, CDR3 protein, CDR3 DNA. The D gene is left open where the match is weak. Clone size is shown for a subset of rows, as once, few, many or a class of expanded clone.

TRBV15	TRBJ1-1	NA	NA	CATSISGIEAFF	TGTGCCACCAGCATAAGCGGCATTGAAGCTTTCTTT
TRBV12-3/TRBV12-4	TRBJ2-7	NA	few	CASSLGSSYEQYF	TGTGCCAGCAGTTTGGGCAGCTCCTACGAGCAGTACTTC
TRBV7-2	TRBJ1-1	NA	NA	CASIEGPNTEAFF	TGTGCCAGCATCGAGGGACCGAACACTGAAGCTTTCTTT
TRBV6-2/TRBV6-3	TRBJ2-3	TRBD2	once	CASSVRRGGRSTDTQYF	TGTGCCAGCAGTGTCCGCCGGGGGGGGAGGAGCACAGATACGCAGTATTTT
TRBV12-3/TRBV12-4	TRBJ2-7	NA	NA	CASSLAAGQIYEQYF	TGTGCCAGCAGTTTAGCGGCGGGACAAATCTACGAGCAGTACTTC
TRBV4-1	TRBJ2-7	TRBD1	NA	CASSQEWDSSYEQYF	TGCGCCAGCAGCCAAGAGTGGGACAGCTCCTACGAGCAGTACTTC
TRBV24-1	TRBJ2-2	NA	NA	CATSDPGWTGELFF	TGTGCCACCAGTGACCCCGGATGGACCGGGGAGCTGTTTTTT
TRBV7-9	TRBJ1-6	NA	NA	CASSQGTDAPLHF	TGTGCCAGCAGCCAAGGGACGGACGCACCCCTCCACTTT
TRBV29-1	TRBJ2-1	TRBD2	once	CSARRLAGANNEQFF	TGCAGCGCCCGGCGGCTAGCGGGAGCTAATAATGAGCAGTTCTTC
TRBV5-4	TRBJ2-6	NA	NA	CASSLEGSGANVLTF	TGTGCCAGCAGCTTGGAGGGCTCTGGGGCCAACGTCCTGACTTTC
TRBV5-6	TRBJ2-7	NA	NA	CASSLAAEQYF	TGTGCCAGCAGCTTGGCCGCCGAGCAGTACTTC
TRBV29-1	TRBJ2-3	TRBD1	NA	CSERTGGGDTQYF	TGCAGCGAGCGGACAGGGGGAGGGGATACGCAGTATTTT
TRBV2	TRBJ2-7	TRBD2	NA	CASRLLAGGYEQYF	TGTGCCAGCAGACTACTAGCGGGGGGATACGAGCAGTACTTC
TRBV20-1	TRBJ2-1	NA	NA	CSALDLSSYNEQFF	TGCAGTGCCCTGGACCTGAGCTCCTACAATGAGCAGTTCTTC
TRBV3-1	TRBJ2-5	TRBD2	NA	CATTSGVLETQYF	TGTGCCACAACTAGCGGGGTCCTCGAGACCCAGTACTTC
TRBV27	TRBJ2-5	TRBD1	NA	CASSLSLGTGGRETQYF	TGTGCCAGCAGTTTATCGTTAGGGACAGGGGGCAGGGAGACCCAGTACTTC
TRBV11-2	TRBJ2-1	NA	NA	CASSRPGLYNEQFF	TGTGCCAGCAGCCGGCCAGGGCTTTACAATGAGCAGTTCTTC
TRBV4-1	TRBJ2-7	NA	NA	CASSRSGQDLYEQYF	TGCGCCAGCAGCCGATCGGGCCAAGACCTCTACGAGCAGTACTTC
TRBV6-5	TRBJ2-6	NA	once	CASRRQHSGANVLTF	TGTGCCAGCAGAAGACAGCACTCTGGGGCCAACGTCCTGACTTTC
TRBV28	TRBJ2-1	NA	NA	CASSPLGGGGNEQFF	TGTGCCAGCAGTCCCCTGGGAGGGGGAGGGAATGAGCAGTTCTTC
TRBV30	TRBJ1-2	NA	NA	CAWSLGEGNTF	TGTGCCTGGAGCCTAGGGGAGGGTAACACCTTC
TRBV30	TRBJ2-2	TRBD2	once	CAWSTGLALTGELFF	TGTGCCTGGAGCACGGGACTAGCCCTCACCGGGGAGCTGTTTTTT
TRBV4-1	TRBJ1-4	NA	NA	CASSPQDSLINRGEKLFF	TGCGCCAGCAGCCCCCAGGACAGTCTCATTAATCGTGGTGAAAAACTGTTTTTT
TRBV24-1	TRBJ1-2	NA	NA	CATDVGRDYGYTF	TGTGCCACCGACGTGGGACGGGACTATGGCTACACCTTC
TRBV7-3	TRBJ2-3	NA	NA	CASSSGPPGVTQYF	TGTGCCAGCAGCTCGGGGCCACCTGGTGTTACGCAGTATTTT
TRBV29-1	TRBJ1-1	NA	NA	CSVVPGGTEAFF	TGCAGCGTTGTTCCCGGGGGCACTGAAGCTTTCTTT
TRBV3-1	TRBJ1-6	NA	NA	CASSQDRGSSPLHF	TGTGCCAGCAGCCAAGATAGGGGGAGTTCACCCCTCCACTTT
TRBV6-5	TRBJ1-2	TRBD1	NA	CASSWNQGGNYGYTF	TGTGCCAGCAGTTGGAACCAGGGGGGGAACTATGGCTACACCTTC
TRBV12-5	TRBJ2-1	TRBD2	NA	CASGLGTSGGTNEQFF	TGTGCTAGTGGTTTAGGGACTAGCGGGGGGACCAATGAGCAGTTCTTC
TRBV6-9	TRBJ2-5	NA	NA	CASNGPRACRETQYF	TGTGCCAGCAACGGACCCCGGGCCTGTCGGGAGACCCAGTACTTC
TRBV14	TRBJ2-3	NA	NA	CASSYRTDTQYF	TGTGCCAGCAGCTATCGTACAGATACGCAGTATTTT
TRBV5-1	TRBJ1-4	NA	NA	CASSLAATATNEKLFF	TGCGCCAGCAGCTTGGCCGCGACCGCAACTAATGAAAAACTGTTTTTT
TRBV29-1	TRBJ2-5	NA	NA	CSVDQRGETQYF	TGCAGCGTTGACCAAAGGGGAGAGACCCAGTACTTC